The T cell receptor beta chain described here comes from a study of identical twins. The length of the CDR3 is 12 residues. The germline V gene has CDR1 MNHEY and CDR2 SVGEGT. V dropped 6 bases and J dropped 6 bases, with 8 bases sitting between them. TCRdb re-called the 5' RACE reads through MiXCR, storing one row per CDR3 protein. The table includes under 500,000 distinct CDR3 sequences, roughly an eighth detected once. General study points: There were fewer insertions in abundant cord blood beta clonotypes, but memory repertoires showed no such pattern. Not following the same donors, the study drew its conclusions from cross-sectional statistical analysis. The models systematically underestimated how much out-of-frame TCR alpha was shared in monozygotic twins. An excess of low generation probability was shown by twin-shared out-of-frame alpha sequences.

Only a few counts were recorded for this clonotype. Its matching antigen is unknown. These records were also assigned to another study, of yellow fever vaccine responses in identical twins.

This TCR derives from a woman between 18 and 30 years old in good health. This chain joins TRBV6-2 or TRBV6-3 and TRBJ2-2; D tentatively reads TRBD1 or TRBD2 (5 bases each). Sequenced: CD4+ T cells sorted from blood. The CDR3 protein is CASSRGAGELFF. The CDR3 nucleotides read TGTGCCAGCAGCCGGGGCGCCGGGGAGCTGTTTTTT.